Listed below are T cell receptor beta chains from one sample, sequenced in a study of spatial heterogeneity in lung cancer. TCRdb called the 5' RACE reads again in MiXCR, with one record for every CDR3 protein. In the table there are some 13,000 distinct CDR3 sequences, around 3.8% of which are singletons. The specimen comprised lung tumor tissue, sampled at surgery. Receptors originate from a male donor with early-stage non-small cell lung cancer. The CDR3 runs from the conserved cysteine through the conserved F or W. Size tells how often a clone was seen (once, few, many) or the class of an expanded clone, and some rows leave it out.

J: TRBJ1-4
size: many
V: TRBV11-2
CDR3: CASSYDGMATNEKLFF

J: TRBJ2-1
size: many
V: TRBV21-1
CDR3: CASSKEETSGIYNEQFF

J: TRBJ2-5
size: many
V: TRBV20-1
CDR3: CSARPGDKARETQYF

J: TRBJ2-1
size: few
V: TRBV6-6
CDR3: CASSRKVGGGIYNEQFF

J: TRBJ1-1
size: many
V: TRBV29-1
CDR3: CSVPGQGLGRNTEAFF

J: TRBJ2-4
size: -
V: TRBV9
CDR3: CASSGEGRAKNMQYF

J: TRBJ2-7
size: many
V: TRBV20-1
CDR3: CSALVGGREQYF

J: TRBJ1-4
size: many
V: TRBV25-1
CDR3: CASSLNGGAGEKLFF

J: TRBJ2-7
size: many
V: TRBV15
CDR3: CATSGGRHYQYF

J: TRBJ2-6
size: -
V: TRBV5-4
CDR3: CASRAGGSFSGANVLTF

J: TRBJ2-7
size: many
V: TRBV28
CDR3: CASRVAGGSSYEQYF

J: TRBJ2-2
size: medium-sized
V: TRBV27
CDR3: CASSYWSSGAGELFF

J: TRBJ1-5
size: few
V: TRBV7-9
CDR3: CASSFWTGGNSQPQHF